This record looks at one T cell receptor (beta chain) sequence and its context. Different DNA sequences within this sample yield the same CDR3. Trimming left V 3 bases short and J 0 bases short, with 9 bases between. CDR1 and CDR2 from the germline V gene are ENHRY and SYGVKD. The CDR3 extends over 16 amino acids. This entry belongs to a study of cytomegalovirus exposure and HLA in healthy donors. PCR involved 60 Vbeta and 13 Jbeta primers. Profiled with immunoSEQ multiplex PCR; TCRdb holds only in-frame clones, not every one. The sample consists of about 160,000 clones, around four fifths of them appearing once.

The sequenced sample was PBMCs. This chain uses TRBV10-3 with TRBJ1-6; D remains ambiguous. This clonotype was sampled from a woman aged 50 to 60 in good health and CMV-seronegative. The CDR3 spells CAISDRQNSYNSPLHF. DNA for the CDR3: TGTGCCATCAGTGACAGACAAAACTCCTATAATTCACCCCTCCACTTT.